The 31 T cell receptor beta chains below all came from one sample that was sequenced in a study of shared clonotypes between healthy human individuals. Assay: immunoSEQ multiplex PCR; the TCRdb copy retains only in-frame clones and omits some. The sample records 2 million to 3 million clones, 80% to 95% being singletons. Sequencing used naive CD4+ T cells from PBMCs. As for subset: CD45RA+ positively selected. The receptors stem from a man between 18 and 29 years old in good health. Some clones in this sample may be carry-over from other donors' samples.

With regard to this clone: This sample includes further DNA sequences coding for the same CDR3. The chain has TRBV5-1 and TRBJ1-2; 8 bases fit TRBD1. The CDR3 totals 14 residues. After removal of 0 bases from V and 5 bases from J, the junction contained 3 bases not matched to a gene. Germline V gives CDR1 SGHRS, CDR2 YFSETQ. This CDR3 reads CASSLGTGRYGYTF. CDR3 DNA: TGCGCCAGCAGCTTGGGGACAGGGAGGTATGGCTACACCTTC. Supplemented by reference TRBV5-1 and TRBJ1-2, the full variable domain reads KAGVTQTPRYLIKTRGQQVTLSCSPISGHRSVSWYQQTPGQGLQFLFEYFSETQRNKGNFPGRFSGRQFSNSRSEMNVSTLELGDSALYLCASSLGTGRYGYTFGSGTRLTVV.

The gene calls are TRBV11-3 and TRBJ2-1; TRBD1 agrees at 9 bases. The CDR3 has 19 residues. Losses at the gene ends were 6 bases for V and 4 bases for J; bases not matched to a gene: 19. The germline V gene encodes CDR1 SGHNT and CDR2 YENEEA. The CDR3 DNA reads TGTGCCAGCAGTCCACACCCCGACAGGGGGGACCTGATGTACAATGAGCAGTTCTTC. It specifies CASSPHPDRGDLMYNEQFF.

J is TRBJ2-7 and V is TRBV5-4; TRBD2 aligns across 9 bases. The germline V gene has CDR1 SGHNT and CDR2 YYREEE (reference sequence). Trimming at V came to 4 bases and at J to 3 bases, leaving 5 bases not matched to a gene. The CDR3 extends over 14 amino acids. CDR3 residues: CASSPAGGNYEQYF. CDR3 in DNA: TGTGCCAGCAGCCCAGCGGGAGGTAACTACGAGCAGTACTTC.

The V gene is TRBV7-9, the J gene TRBJ2-7; TRBD1 agrees at 7 bases. CDR3 length equals 15 residues. Germline V gene lookup returns CDR1 SEHNR and CDR2 FQNEAQ (reference sequence). Losses at the gene ends were 5 bases for V and 0 bases for J; bases not matched to a gene: 7. The DNA of the CDR3 is TGTGCCAGCAGCCTCGGACAGGCTTTCTCCTACGAGCAGTACTTC. Its translation is CASSLGQAFSYEQYF.

The V and J genes are TRBV19 and TRBJ1-6, with D unclear. V dropped 5 bases and J dropped 9 bases, with 11 bases sitting between them. CDR1 LNHDA and CDR2 SQIVND come from the germline V gene (reference sequence). The CDR3 consists of 13 residues. CDR3 nucleotide sequence: TGTGCCAGTAGTCCCCCGACAATTTCACCCCTCCACTTT. Translating gives CASSPPTISPLHF.

This clone appeared once. The chain carries TRBV27 and TRBJ2-7, with D maybe TRBD1 (6 bases). The CDR3 length is 15 residues. Trimming removed 4 bases at V and 4 bases at J, with 17 bases between. Germline loops: CDR1 MNHEY, CDR2 SMNVEV (reference sequence). The CDR3 spells CASSSEQGPRYEQYF. In nucleotides, the CDR3 is TGTGCCAGCAGTTCCGAACAGGGACCCCGTTACGAGCAGTACTTC.

This clone was recorded once. The CDR3 nucleotides read TGTGCCAGCAGCTTGGGACTAGCGGGAGGACTCGTCGTCTACGAGCAGTACTTC. Translated: CASSLGLAGGLVVYEQYF. The gene calls are TRBV5-5 and TRBJ2-7, with TRBD2 matching 13 bases. CDR3 length: 18 amino acids. Germline values: CDR1 SGHKS, CDR2 YYEKEE (reference sequence). The junction had 9 bases not matched to a gene; V was cut back by 0 bases and J by 3 bases.

This chain joins TRBV7-3 and TRBJ2-1, with 12 positions matching TRBD2. V dropped 4 bases and J dropped 6; count of bases not matched to a gene: 4. CDR1 SGHTA and CDR2 FQGTGA come from the germline V gene. CDR3 length: 15 amino acids. The CDR3 coding sequence is TGTGCCAGCAGCTCACCGGGACTAGCGGGCAATGAGCAGTTCTTC. Translating gives CASSSPGLAGNEQFF.

The rearrangement uses TRBV19 and TRBJ2-5; D unresolved. Trimming cost V 2 bases and J 2 bases, with 9 bases left between them. CDR1 is LNHDA, CDR2 SQIVND, per germline (reference sequence). The CDR3 sequence is 14 residues long. CDR3 nucleotide sequence: TGTGCCAGTAGTATAAGGCTCACACAAGAGACCCAGTACTTC. Protein sequence: CASSIRLTQETQYF.

The chain joins TRBV19 to TRBJ1-4; D perhaps matches TRBD1 (5 bases). The V gene's germline CDR1 is LNHDA and CDR2 SQIVND (reference sequence). V was shortened by 5 bases and J by 2 bases, with 12 bases between the two germline ends. The CDR3 has 15 residues. Written as DNA, the CDR3 is TGTGCCAGTAGTCTTTTCGGGGCGACTAATGAAAAACTGTTTTTT. The encoded protein is CASSLFGATNEKLFF. The variable domain in full, with the rest retrieved from reference TRBV19 and TRBJ1-4, is DGGITQSPKYLFRKEGQNVTLSCEQNLNHDAMYWYRQDPGQGLRLIYYSQIVNDFQKGDIAEGYSVSREKKESFPLTVTSAQKNPTAFYLCASSLFGATNEKLFFGSGTQLSVL.

This sequence joins TRBV11-2 and TRBJ2-3; D not certain. This CDR3 spans 14 amino acids. V was cut by 5 bases and J by 3 bases, with 12 bases left in between. Germline lookup yields CDR1 SGHAT and CDR2 FQNNGV. Here the CDR3 reads CASSVSWSTDTQYF. The DNA of the CDR3 is TGTGCCAGCAGCGTAAGTTGGTCGACAGATACGCAGTATTTT. Combining the CDR3 with reference TRBV11-2 and TRBJ2-3 gives the whole variable domain EAGVAQSPRYKIIEKRQSVAFWCNPISGHATLYWYQQILGQGPKLLIQFQNNGVVDDSQLPKDRFSAERLKGVDSTLKIQPAKLEDSAVYLCASSVSWSTDTQYFGPGTRLTVL.

The chain is built from TRBV2 and TRBJ1-6; weak D call: TRBD1 (5 bases). The CDR3 consists of 15 residues. The germline V and J ends were trimmed by 6 bases and 7 bases, with 16 bases remaining between them. CDR1 and CDR2 from the germline V gene are SNHLY and FYNNEI. The CDR3 nucleotides are TGTGCCAGCAGAGGGGAAGGGGCCAGGAATTCACCCCTCCACTTT. The encoded protein is CASRGEGARNSPLHF.

This clone was seen only once. The V gene is TRBV4-3, the J gene TRBJ2-1; D ambiguous. Germline CDR1 is LGHNA and CDR2 is YSLEER. This CDR3 is built from 14 residues. Trimming stripped 0 bases from V and 9 bases from J, with 12 bases between. CDR3 sequence reads: CASSQEDLSSEQFF. CDR3 bases: TGCGCCAGCAGCCAAGAAGACTTATCTAGTGAGCAGTTCTTC.

This chain connects TRBV7-2 to TRBJ2-5; TRBD2 matches at 7 bases. This CDR3 spans 15 amino acids. Germline V gene data show CDR1 as SGHTA and CDR2 as FQGNSA. Losses at the gene ends were 5 bases for V and 4 bases for J; bases not matched to a gene: 10. For the CDR3, the DNA is TGTGCCAGCAGCCCTGGAGCGGGACTGCCAGAGACCCAGTACTTC. It specifies CASSPGAGLPETQYF.

The J gene is TRBJ2-1, the V gene TRBV28; tentatively, D is TRBD2 (7 bases). Germline loops: CDR1 MDHEN, CDR2 SYDVKM. Trimming removed 5 bases at V and 2 bases at J, with 13 bases between. The CDR3 loop spans 15 amino acids. The CDR3 nucleotides read TGTGCCAGCAGTAGGGGGGGAGTGGCCTACAATGAGCAGTTCTTC. Translated, it gives CASSRGGVAYNEQFF. The complete variable domain, with remaining parts taken from reference TRBV28 and TRBJ2-1, reads DVKVTQSSRYLVKRTGEKVFLECVQDMDHENMFWYRQDPGLGLRLIYFSYDVKMKEKGDIPEGYSVSREKKERFSLILESASTNQTSMYLCASSRGGVAYNEQFFGPGTRLTVL.

This chain joins TRBV15 and TRBJ2-5; no definite D call. CDR1 and CDR2 (germline): LNHNV, YYDKDF (reference sequence). CDR3 length: 13 residues. Trimming cost V 1 base and J 1 base, with 4 bases left between them. The CDR3 protein is CATSRVGQETQYF. CDR3 DNA: TGTGCCACCAGCAGAGTGGGCCAAGAGACCCAGTACTTC.

Concerning this clone itself: Different DNA sequences within this sample yield the same CDR3. The V call is TRBV30, the J call TRBJ2-3; 15 bases match TRBD2. The CDR3 consists of 14 residues. Germline V gene sequence: CDR1 GTSNPN, CDR2 SVGIG (reference sequence). V gave up 5 bases and J gave up 3 bases; unmatched junction bases: 0. DNA of the CDR3: TGTGCCTGGGGACTAGCGGGAGGGACAGATACGCAGTATTTT. This codes for CAWGLAGGTDTQYF.

The gene calls are TRBV11-3 and TRBJ1-4; 7 nucleotides line up with TRBD1. Germline CDR1 reads SGHNT; CDR2 reads YENEEA. V shed 5 bases and J 8 bases; nucleotides not matched to a gene: 11. There are 15 residues in the CDR3. This chain's CDR3 is CASSPDRVPGEKLFF. The CDR3 region has the DNA TGTGCCAGCAGCCCCGACAGGGTCCCTGGAGAAAAACTGTTTTTT.

The rearrangement links TRBV29-1 to TRBJ2-3; 10 positions match TRBD2. The germline V gene has CDR1 SQVTM and CDR2 ANQGSEA. The CDR3 is made up of 15 amino acids. Trimming at V came to 5 bases and at J to 4 bases, leaving 9 bases not matched to a gene. The CDR3 DNA is TGCAGCGTTCGATTGGGACTAGCGATCGCAGATACGCAGTATTTT. Protein product: CSVRLGLAIADTQYF.

The rearrangement links TRBV7-3 to TRBJ2-2; unclear D gene. CDR3 length equals 15 residues. Germline CDR1 and CDR2: SGHTA and FQGTGA. The V gene lost 2 bases and the J gene lost 2 bases, with 9 bases spanning the gap. The CDR3 here is CASSLVKGNTGELFF. CDR3 DNA sequence: TGTGCCAGCAGCTTAGTTAAGGGAAACACCGGGGAGCTGTTTTTT.

The V and J genes are TRBV7-2 and TRBJ2-5; D is possibly TRBD1 (5 bases). Trimming left V 5 bases short and J 5 bases short, with 18 bases between. The CDR3 length is 15 residues. Germline V gene lookup returns CDR1 SGHTA and CDR2 FQGNSA. CDR3 sequence reads: CASSPFWGAGETQYF. The CDR3 DNA reads as TGTGCCAGCAGCCCTTTTTGGGGCGCAGGGGAGACCCAGTACTTC.

The V and J genes are TRBV6-5 and TRBJ1-3; TRBD1 matches at 8 bases. The V and J ends lost 6 bases and 3 bases, in that order; junction bases with no gene match: 4. Germline V gives CDR1 MNHEY, CDR2 SVGAGI. This CDR3 comprises 14 residues. The CDR3 nucleotides are TGTGCCAGCAGCTCCGACAGGGGTGGAAACACCATATATTTT. Protein product: CASSSDRGGNTIYF.

The chain recombines TRBV5-1 with TRBJ2-1; TRBD2 agrees at 10 bases. The CDR3 runs to 17 residues. Germline CDR1 reads SGHRS; CDR2 reads YFSETQ. V dropped 2 bases and J dropped 2; count of bases not matched to a gene: 7. CDR3 sequence: CASSLGLAGATYNEQFF. The CDR3 DNA sequence: TGCGCCAGCAGCTTAGGCCTAGCGGGGGCAACCTACAATGAGCAGTTCTTC.

The V and J genes are TRBV30 and TRBJ2-2, with a possible D match to TRBD2 (6 bases). Trimming stripped 2 bases from V and 6 bases from J, with 13 bases between. The CDR3 runs 14 residues. Looked up from germline, CDR1 is GTSNPN and CDR2 is SVGIG (reference sequence). CDR3 region: CAWSPGTGAGELFF. CDR3 bases: TGTGCCTGGAGTCCCGGGACGGGGGCCGGGGAGCTGTTTTTT.

This rearrangement joins TRBV10-3 to TRBJ1-5, with 8 bases identical to TRBD1. Germline trimming cut 4 bases from V and 5 bases from J; bases unmatched to any gene: 4. The germline gives CDR1 ENHRY, CDR2 SYGVKD. The CDR3 contains 14 residues. CDR3 bases: TGTGCCATCAGTGTACAGGGGGGGGATCAGCCCCAGCATTTT. Its translation: CAISVQGGDQPQHF.

Comments on this clone: Different DNA sequences within this sample yield the same CDR3. The chain carries TRBV5-4 and TRBJ2-3; D unresolved. The V and J ends lost 4 bases and 2 bases respectively, with 8 bases between them. The CDR3 loop spans 13 amino acids. The germline V gene has CDR1 SGHNT and CDR2 YYREEE (reference sequence). CDR3 nucleotide sequence: TGTGCCAGCAGCCCCACCTCCACAGATACGCAGTATTTT. This gives the protein CASSPTSTDTQYF.

The rearrangement uses TRBV7-2 and TRBJ2-5; D is undetermined. This CDR3 region has 14 residues. The germline V and J ends were trimmed by 2 bases and 1 base, with 8 bases remaining between them. In germline, CDR1 is SGHTA, CDR2 FQGNSA. The CDR3 here is CASSLKVGQETQYF. The CDR3 DNA follows: TGTGCCAGCAGCTTAAAGGTGGGCCAAGAGACCCAGTACTTC.

The gene calls are TRBV11-2 and TRBJ1-1; 8 nucleotides agree with TRBD1. The CDR3 runs 14 residues. Germline CDR1 and CDR2: SGHAT and FQNNGV. Trimming at V came to 1 base and at J to 7 bases, leaving 5 bases not matched to a gene. CDR3 DNA: TGTGCCAGCAGCTTAGGCAGGGGGCGTGGTGAAGCTTTCTTT. This sequence encodes CASSLGRGRGEAFF. Full variable domain (remainder filled in from reference TRBV11-2 and TRBJ1-1): EAGVAQSPRYKIIEKRQSVAFWCNPISGHATLYWYQQILGQGPKLLIQFQNNGVVDDSQLPKDRFSAERLKGVDSTLKIQPAKLEDSAVYLCASSLGRGRGEAFFGQGTRLTVV.

The chain uses TRBV28 and TRBJ2-2, with D maybe TRBD1 (6 bases). Trimming stripped 5 bases from V and 8 bases from J, with 24 bases between. The CDR3 contains 17 residues. Germline V gene data show CDR1 as MDHEN and CDR2 as SYDVKM. The CDR3 region has the DNA TGTGCCAGCAGTCTCCCCCGGGGACAACGGCTGGGGGGGGAGCTGTTTTTT. It specifies CASSLPRGQRLGGELFF.

This clone was counted a single time. This chain links TRBV19 with TRBJ2-1, with TRBD2 matching 13 bases. The CDR3 contains 16 residues. The germline V gene has CDR1 LNHDA and CDR2 SQIVND (reference sequence). V shed 4 bases and J 7 bases; nucleotides not matched to a gene: 7. The CDR3 sequence is CASSRLLAGGPNEQFF. The CDR3 nucleotides read TGTGCCAGTAGTAGATTACTAGCGGGAGGGCCAAATGAGCAGTTCTTC.

The J gene is TRBJ2-1, the V gene TRBV6-5, with D perhaps matching TRBD1 (6 bases). Germline V CDR1 and CDR2: MNHEY, SVGAGI. Trimming left V 2 bases short and J 2 bases short, with 13 bases between. This CDR3 contains 16 residues. CDR3 amino acids: CASSYRAGAAYNEQFF. CDR3 in DNA: TGTGCCAGCAGTTACAGGGCAGGGGCCGCCTACAATGAGCAGTTCTTC.